This T cell receptor (beta chain) was sequenced for a study of cytomegalovirus exposure and HLA in healthy donors. Study findings and constraints: Later on, analysis showed that most CMV-associated TCR beta chains appeared to be HLA-restricted. About 87% or about 30% of the time was how often most TCR beta V segments were productive, according to an earlier analysis.

Primers: 60 Vbeta forward and 13 Jbeta reverse. Only in-frame clones appear in the TCRdb table, and some are missing; sequencing was by immunoSEQ multiplex PCR. The repertoire consists of about 170,000 clones, with 73% occurring once and the leading ten covering roughly 5.2%. The CDR3 totals 13 residues. Germline lookup yields CDR1 MDHEN and CDR2 SYDVKM. Trimming removed 6 bases from V and 3 bases from J, with 9 bases in between. A word on this clone: The antigen is unknown.

The TCR comes from a woman aged 18-29 years in good health and CMV-seropositive. The sample taken for sequencing was PBMCs. The rearrangement uses TRBV28 and TRBJ1-5, with D perhaps matching TRBD1 (5 bases). CDR3 in amino acids: CASRGVTNQPQHF. The CDR3 region has the DNA TGTGCCAGCAGAGGGGTCACCAATCAGCCCCAGCATTTT.